This TCR beta chain originates from a study of T cells in Graves' hyperthyroidism and ophthalmopathy. Whole-study findings and limits: Ophthalmopathy, which appeared later, was predicted by the model a median about 6.8 months before onset.

This clonotype was observed many times. Its antigen is still unknown. Using RNA transcripts as the source, TCR beta CDR3 regions were amplified. A first-round RT-PCR of the TCR CDR3 used the HTBI primer set. A single record per CDR3 protein comes from TCRdb applying MiXCR to the multiplex PCR reads. The data contain approximately 40,000 distinct CDR3 sequences, around half of them singletons. CDR1 and CDR2 from the germline V gene are ENHRY and SYGVKD. V was cut by 6 bases and J by 6 bases, with 20 bases left in between. The CDR3 spans 16 residues. V is TRBV10-3 and J is TRBJ2-2; maybe TRBD1 (8 bases). This clonotype originated in a man aged 40-49 years with Graves' ophthalmopathy. Sequenced input: blood. The CDR3 reads CAIRKDRGLLSGELFF. Written as DNA, the CDR3 is TGTGCCATCAGGAAAGACAGGGGACTACTCTCCGGGGAGCTGTTTTTT.